This T cell receptor (beta chain) was profiled in a study of beta chain features in type 1 diabetes. Study summary: Examination spanned roughly 110 million sorted cells from all samples.

Remarks on this clone: Its target is not known.

Whole-study results and caveats: Diminished insertions and augmented deletions at VDJ junctions characterized type 1 diabetes patients.

As every portion of the isolated RNA was reverse transcribed, the sequencing read expressed TCRB transcripts. The method was immunoSEQ multiplex PCR; TCRdb's version includes in-frame clones alone and lacks a portion of them. The data contain a few hundred thousand clones, roughly 16% of them singletons. Per germline, CDR1 SQVTM and CDR2 ANQGSEA. The CDR3 contains 13 residues. V was clipped by 7 bases and J by 1 base; unmatched bases: 5. V usage is TRBV29-1 and J usage is TRBJ1-1; 8 bases match TRBD1. The receptor was isolated from a woman between 18 and 29 years old in good health. Sequenced input: naive CD4+ T cells from blood. The CDR3 here is CSADRGPNTEAFF. CDR3 in DNA: TGCAGCGCTGACAGGGGACCGAACACTGAAGCTTTCTTT.